This T cell receptor (beta chain) was captured in a study of cytomegalovirus exposure and HLA in healthy donors. Study conclusions and caveats: Reports showed the classifier diagnosing cytomegalovirus status with high specificity and sensitivity. According to a later analysis, TCR clusters from the first cohort tended to co-occur in the 90 to 150 validation repertoires. Cytomegalovirus association was assigned to about 150 TCR beta chains. In vitro, a few CMV-associated chains proved specific for CMV antigens.

Remarks on this clone: The antigen is unknown.

Germline CDR1 and CDR2: MDHEN and SYDVKM. V lost 3 bases to trimming and J lost 3 bases, with 8 bases between them. The length of the CDR3 is 14 residues. Method: immunoSEQ multiplex PCR; TCRdb's copy keeps in-frame clones and lacks some. The sample includes some 190,000 clones, roughly 86% of them seen just once. The rearrangement uses TRBV28 and TRBJ1-4; D unclear. Sample: PBMCs. The receptor was isolated from a man under 40 in good health and CMV-seropositive. CDR3 amino acids: CASSFGQANEKLFF. CDR3 sequence (DNA): TGTGCCAGCAGTTTCGGGCAGGCTAATGAAAAACTGTTTTTT.